These T cell receptor beta chains were read from a single sample in a study of T-cell reconstitution after alpha-beta-depleted transplantation in children. TCRdb reanalysed the PCR reads using MiXCR and keeps one entry per CDR3 protein. The data show fewer than 350,000 distinct CDR3 sequences, about 9.5% seen once. The sequencing used PBMCs, collected before TCRalphabeta/CD19-depleted stem cell transplant. Every receptor here comes from a boy in the first two years of life with acute myeloid leukemia, due to receive a stem cell transplant. Both conserved end residues are part of each CDR3. The order of the fields is V gene, J gene, CDR3 protein.

>TRBV20-1|TRBJ2-1
CSGTGGPGNNEQFF
>TRBV25-1|TRBJ1-1
CASSEGFYTEAFF
>TRBV25-1|TRBJ2-1
CASSGSGINEQFF
>TRBV11-2|TRBJ2-3
CASSLIGTGFTDTQYF
>TRBV29-1|TRBJ1-4
CSVGVKTNEKLFF
>TRBV27|TRBJ2-7
CASILPGTDSYEQYF
>TRBV28|TRBJ1-2
CASSSQTGTYGYTF
>TRBV20-1|TRBJ2-1
CSAGGKVRTYNEQFF
>TRBV12-3/TRBV12-4|TRBJ1-4
CASSLREKLIF
>TRBV5-6|TRBJ2-7
CASSLVPFGKDHEQYF
>TRBV12-3/TRBV12-4|TRBJ1-2
CASSLGIQATNYGYTF
>TRBV4-3|TRBJ2-1
CASSQEVRSGRDEQFF
>TRBV25-1|TRBJ2-7
CASSEPGASGHYEQYF
>TRBV28|TRBJ2-7
CASSPRTGRYEQYF
>TRBV28|TRBJ1-3
CASSRDSADTIYF
>TRBV7-2|TRBJ2-3
CASSQTSGRPDTQYF
>TRBV25-1|TRBJ1-5
CASSEVEGMRPQHF
>TRBV6-4|TRBJ2-7
CASSYREGLEQYF
>TRBV29-1|TRBJ2-3
CSVETASGRYRDTQYF
>TRBV15|TRBJ1-5
CATSVRVSNQPQHF
>TRBV5-1|TRBJ1-1
CASSFRDGYTEAFF
>TRBV11-2|TRBJ2-7
CASSLVSGNEQYF
>TRBV7-9|TRBJ2-7
CASSHPQERDEQYF
>TRBV5-1|TRBJ1-2
CASSLERGPIYGYTF
>TRBV7-9|TRBJ1-2
CASSEGQAAHF
>TRBV4-3|TRBJ2-3
CASSQGGFLTDTQYF
>TRBV20-1|TRBJ2-1
CSASPAGGDEQFF
>TRBV5-1|TRBJ1-4
CASSASGTGRENLFF
>TRBV20-1|TRBJ2-7
CSVPVAAPYEQYF
>TRBV20-1|TRBJ2-3
CSALPGLAGHPGADTQYF
>TRBV9|TRBJ2-7
CASSVAGTDPYEQYF
>TRBV7-7|TRBJ2-3
CASSLIAGGPGTDTQYF
>TRBV5-1|TRBJ1-1
CASSLAPLNTEAFF
>TRBV15|TRBJ2-4
CATSKKLGSQNIQYF
>TRBV7-2|TRBJ2-1
CASSLANLGLWFF
>TRBV5-1|TRBJ2-7
CASSFDRQEQYF
>TRBV18|TRBJ2-2
CASSPLGDRGLNTGELFF
>TRBV6-5|TRBJ1-4
CASSYWVTPGQGVNGKLFF
>TRBV7-3|TRBJ1-1
CASSFQGPAEAFF
>TRBV25-1|TRBJ2-1
CASSEETRAGWNEQFF
>TRBV9|TRBJ1-3
CASSVTGTPGNTIYF
>TRBV4-1|TRBJ2-5
CASSQNLNRGGQTQYF
>TRBV5-1|TRBJ2-5
CASSLVASFRETQYF
>TRBV24-1|TRBJ2-5
CATSDFWDGETQYF
>TRBV9|TRBJ1-4
CASSSGTSIQGEKLFF
>TRBV18|TRBJ2-3
CASSPSQHSTDTQYF
>TRBV7-3|TRBJ2-2
CASSLGGLRNTGELFF
>TRBV25-1|TRBJ2-2
CASSEWGNGELFF
>TRBV27|TRBJ1-1
CASSLLTNTEAFF
>TRBV6-1|TRBJ1-1
CASSPDLMNTEAFF
>TRBV7-9|TRBJ2-7
CASSLAEGQHSSYEQYF
>TRBV6-1|TRBJ1-1
CASRRTGRDTEAFF
>TRBV7-2|TRBJ2-7
CASSLAGARLNEQYF
>TRBV6-5|TRBJ2-2
CASTSGLAPTGELFF
>TRBV12-3/TRBV12-4|TRBJ2-2
CASRRGLAGTGELFF
>TRBV10-2|TRBJ1-4
CASSDRQDEEKLFF
>TRBV2|TRBJ2-1
CASSEATGEVSEQFF
>TRBV5-1|TRBJ1-2
CASSTAGTAIYGYTF